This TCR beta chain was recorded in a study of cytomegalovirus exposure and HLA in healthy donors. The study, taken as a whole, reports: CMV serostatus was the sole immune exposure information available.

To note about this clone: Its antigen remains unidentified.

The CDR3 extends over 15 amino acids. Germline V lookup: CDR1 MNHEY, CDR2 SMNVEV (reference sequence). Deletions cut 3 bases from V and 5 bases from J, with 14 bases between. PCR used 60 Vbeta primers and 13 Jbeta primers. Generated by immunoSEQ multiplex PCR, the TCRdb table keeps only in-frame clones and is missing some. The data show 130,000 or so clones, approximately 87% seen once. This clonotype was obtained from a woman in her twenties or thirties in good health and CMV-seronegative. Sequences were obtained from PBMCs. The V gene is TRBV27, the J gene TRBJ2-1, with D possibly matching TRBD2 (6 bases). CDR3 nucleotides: TGTGCCAGCAGTTTTCGGGACTTTTACCACAATGAGCAGTTCTTC. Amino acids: CASSFRDFYHNEQFF.